This entry lists 9 T cell receptor beta chains sequenced from one sample in a study of read filtering for tumor transcriptome and immune sequencing. The library was built from around 0.4 ug RNA with molecular barcoded adaptors for alpha/delta and beta/gamma chains. TCRdb re-derived calls from the reads in MiXCR, one entry per CDR3 protein. Among some 39,000 distinct CDR3 sequences, roughly 15% were seen once, and the ten largest hold more than 15%. Sequencing was done on a sample of a population of CD138-negative cells sorted from bone marrow. The receptors derive from a donor older than 35 with multiple myeloma.

Comments on this clonotype: A read error is the likely source, as a far larger clone sits one nucleotide away. The chain employs TRBV10-1 and TRBJ2-7; perhaps D is TRBD1 or TRBD2 (5 bases each). CDR1 is WNHNN, CDR2 SYGVQD, per germline (reference sequence). The CDR3 extends over 14 amino acids. The CDR3 loop reads CAISNRDGSYEQYF. As DNA, the CDR3 is TGTGCCATCAGTAACCGGGACGGCTCCTACGAGCAGTACTTC.

There are a few counts of this clonotype. A much larger clonotype is one base distant, so this may be a read error. The gene calls are TRBV6-2 or TRBV6-3 and TRBJ1-1; D is undetermined. Germline V gives CDR1 MNHEY, CDR2 SVGEGT. This CDR3 spans 14 amino acids. The DNA of the CDR3 is TGTGCCAGCAGTCTGGCTTATCGGAGCACTGGAGCTTTCTTT. Translation: CASSLAYRSTGAFF.

This clonotype was counted many times. The rearrangement links TRBV28 to TRBJ1-4; TRBD1 matches at 7 bases. V lost 5 bases, J lost 5 bases, and 5 bases stayed unmatched. The CDR3 extends over 14 amino acids. Germline V lookup: CDR1 MDHEN, CDR2 SYDVKM. The CDR3 spells CASSRDSGNEKLFF. The CDR3 DNA follows: TGTGCCAGCAGTCGGGACAGCGGCAATGAAAAACTGTTTTTT.

This clonotype showed up many times. V and J are TRBV11-2 and TRBJ1-1, with D tentatively TRBD1 (5 bases). The CDR3 runs 16 residues. CDR1 SGHAT and CDR2 FQNNGV come from the germline V gene. V shed 5 bases and J shed 1 base, with 17 bases lying between them. The CDR3 spells CASSLPWGGSNTEAFF. CDR3 bases: TGTGCCAGCAGCCTCCCCTGGGGGGGTTCGAACACTGAAGCTTTCTTT.

Only a few counts were recorded for this clonotype. V usage is TRBV12-3 or TRBV12-4 and J usage is TRBJ1-2; a possible D gene is TRBD1 (5 bases). V lost 6 bases and J lost 3, with 11 bases in between. The CDR3 runs to 13 residues. The CDR3 here is CASRRGKDYGYTF. CDR3 in DNA: TGTGCCAGCAGACGGGGGAAGGACTATGGCTACACCTTC.

This clonotype appeared a few times. This chain joins TRBV11-2 and TRBJ1-1, with D perhaps matching TRBD1 (6 bases). The CDR3 is made up of 14 amino acids. In germline, CDR1 is SGHAT, CDR2 FQNNGV. V was trimmed by 2 bases and J by 5 bases, leaving 12 bases between them. In nucleotides, the CDR3 is TGTGCCAGCAGCTTACTAGGGGGGATGACTGAAGCTTTCTTT. Encoded protein: CASSLLGGMTEAFF.

In this sample, this clonotype turned up many times. The genes are TRBV2 and TRBJ2-3; D possibly corresponds to TRBD2 (6 bases). This CDR3 is built from 17 residues. With 4 bases removed from V and 0 bases from J, the gap between germline ends came to 17 bases. Germline assignment: CDR1 SNHLY and CDR2 FYNNEI. CDR3 sequence: CASSAVGSGLSTDTQYF. The CDR3 coding sequence is TGTGCCAGCAGTGCGGTCGGGAGCGGATTAAGCACAGATACGCAGTATTTT.

This clonotype appeared many times. For the CDR3, the DNA is TGCGCCAGCAGGAGGACAGGGGTAGGCCAAGAGACCCAGTACTTC. It encodes CASRRTGVGQETQYF. The gene calls are TRBV5-1 and TRBJ2-5; 9 nucleotides agree with TRBD1. This CDR3 is 15 amino acids long. Germline V CDR1 and CDR2: SGHRS, YFSETQ. Trimming at V came to 5 bases and at J to 1 base, leaving 6 bases not matched to a gene.

On this clonotype itself: At one boundary the junction diverges from the germline segment, which might be a read error. CDR3 sequence: CAISPGLSGNTIYF. The CDR3 nucleotides are TGTGCCATCAGCCCCGGGCTCTCTGGAAACACCATATATTTT. The chain recombines TRBV7-9 with TRBJ1-3; no clear D. Germline values: CDR1 SEHNR, CDR2 FQNEAQ (reference sequence). The CDR3 has 14 residues.